Ten or more counts support the clone carrying this TCR beta chain. This CDR3 has 14 residues. Trimming left V 1 base short and J 7 bases short, with 8 bases between. These data originate in a study of neurological immune-mediated disorders. Every sequencing run generated over 180 million TCR-beta sequences from 15-18 subjects. A single record per CDR3 protein comes from TCRdb applying MiXCR to the 5' RACE reads. The sample gives approximately 50,000 distinct CDR3 sequences, approximately 10% of which show up once; about 5.7% is in the top ten. Sequencing was done on a sample of PBMCs. The rearrangement uses TRBV12-3 or TRBV12-4 and TRBJ1-6; D is uncertain. The TCR was taken from a man in his 70s with HTLV-1-associated myelopathy (HAM/TSP). This chain's CDR3 is CASSLETGNSPLHF. The CDR3 DNA reads as TGTGCCAGCAGTTTAGAAACCGGAAATTCACCCCTCCACTTT.